This is a list of T cell receptor beta chains from one sample in a study of cytomegalovirus exposure and HLA in healthy donors. TCRdb's copy holds only in-frame clones and misses some; the assay was immunoSEQ multiplex PCR. The data hold about 270,000 clones, with 65% to 85% observed a single time. The specimen sequenced was PBMCs. These receptors were obtained from a female donor in good health and CMV-seronegative. Each CDR3 is given with its conserved first and last residue. Fields, in order: D gene, J gene, V gene, clone size, CDR3 length, CDR3 protein, CDR3 DNA. The D gene is left open where the match is weak. Not all rows give a size; the values are once, few, many and, for expanded clones, a class.

NA | TRBJ1-5 | TRBV7-2 | NA | 13 | CASSLDPGQPQHF | TGTGCCAGCAGCTTAGACCCGGGTCAGCCCCAGCATTTT
NA | TRBJ1-5 | TRBV27 | NA | 14 | CASSSRTENQPQHF | TGTGCCAGCAGTTCGAGGACAGAGAATCAGCCCCAGCATTTT
TRBD2 | TRBJ2-3 | TRBV7-6 | once | 16 | CASSPGLAEITDTQYF | TGTGCCAGCAGCCCCGGACTAGCGGAAATCACAGATACGCAGTATTTT
NA | TRBJ2-5 | TRBV7-9 | NA | 11 | CASSTKETQYF | TGTGCCAGCAGCACAAAAGAGACCCAGTACTTC
TRBD2 | TRBJ2-7 | TRBV4-1 | NA | 15 | CASSQETSGRSEQYF | TGCGCCAGCAGCCAAGAGACTAGCGGGAGGAGTGAGCAGTACTTC
TRBD2 | TRBJ2-3 | TRBV7-2 | NA | 18 | CASSFLPTGGPSTDTQYF | TGTGCCAGCAGCTTCCTACCGACGGGAGGGCCTAGCACAGATACGCAGTATTTT
TRBD1 | TRBJ1-2 | TRBV5-3 | NA | 16 | CARSLERDQGGYGYTF | TGTGCCAGAAGCTTAGAACGGGATCAGGGGGGCTATGGCTACACCTTC
NA | TRBJ1-2 | TRBV11-2 | NA | 15 | CASSSRGGAGYGYTF | TGTGCCAGCAGCTCCCGGGGAGGGGCGGGATATGGCTACACCTTC
TRBD1 | TRBJ1-1 | TRBV2 | NA | 16 | CASPKRRDRGWTEAFF | TGTGCCAGCCCCAAACGCCGGGACAGGGGCTGGACTGAAGCTTTCTTT
TRBD2 | TRBJ2-7 | TRBV7-2 | NA | 15 | CASTEALAGTYEQYF | TGTGCCAGCACCGAGGCCCTAGCGGGAACCTACGAGCAGTACTTC
TRBD1 | TRBJ1-2 | TRBV28 | once | 15 | CASSLPTGGAYGYTF | TGTGCCAGCAGTTTACCCACAGGGGGAGCCTATGGCTACACCTTC
NA | TRBJ2-7 | TRBV6-6 | NA | 13 | CASSFLVTYEQYF | TGTGCCAGCAGTTTCTTAGTAACCTACGAGCAGTACTTC
NA | TRBJ1-4 | TRBV5-1 | NA | 14 | CATKDSSTNEKLFF | TGCGCCACCAAGGACAGTTCAACTAATGAAAAACTGTTTTTT
NA | TRBJ2-7 | TRBV30 | NA | 12 | CAWISATYEQYF | TGTGCCTGGATCTCTGCAACCTACGAGCAGTACTTC
NA | TRBJ1-1 | TRBV18 | NA | 14 | CASSPVTGGTEAFF | TGTGCCAGCTCACCAGTGACAGGCGGAACTGAAGCTTTCTTT
NA | TRBJ2-7 | TRBV5-1 | NA | 14 | CASSLGVVSYEQYF | TGCGCCAGCAGCTTGGGCGTCGTAAGCTACGAGCAGTACTTC
NA | TRBJ1-1 | TRBV7-9 | NA | 15 | CSSASATGKNTEAFF | TGTTCCAGCGCCTCGGCTACGGGAAAGAACACTGAAGCTTTCTTT
TRBD1 | TRBJ1-6 | TRBV27 | NA | 13 | CASSDRDYSPLHF | TGTGCCAGCAGCGACAGGGACTATTCACCCCTCCACTTT
TRBD2 | TRBJ2-7 | TRBV10-1 | NA | 14 | CASSSGGSSYEQYF | TGCGCCAGCAGTTCCGGGGGGTCCTCCTACGAGCAGTACTTC
TRBD1 | TRBJ2-1 | TRBV11-2 | NA | 17 | CASSLDRRDRGYNEQFF | TGTGCCAGCAGCTTAGACCGACGGGACAGGGGATACAATGAGCAGTTCTTC
NA | TRBJ2-7 | TRBV5-1 | NA | 15 | CASSPSALPTYEQYF | TGCGCCAGCAGCCCGTCCGCGCTCCCTACCTACGAGCAGTACTTC
TRBD2 | TRBJ2-2 | TRBV5-1 | NA | 17 | CASSLGTSGRLSGELFF | TGCGCCAGCAGCTTGGGGACTAGCGGGAGACTTTCCGGGGAGCTGTTTTTT
NA | TRBJ2-1 | TRBV18 | NA | 16 | CASSPPLIAVNNEQFF | TGTGCCAGCTCACCCCCCTTAATAGCGGTGAACAATGAGCAGTTCTTC
NA | TRBJ2-1 | TRBV10-3 | NA | 14 | CAISDHGSYNEQFF | TGTGCCATCAGTGATCACGGTTCCTACAATGAGCAGTTCTTC
TRBD2 | TRBJ2-2 | TRBV19 | NA | 17 | CASSPWTSGANTGELFF | TGTGCCAGTAGTCCATGGACTAGCGGGGCGAACACCGGGGAGCTGTTTTTT
NA | TRBJ1-5 | TRBV15 | NA | 14 | CATTTRGGNQPQHF | TGTGCCACCACCACGCGGGGGGGGAATCAGCCCCAGCATTTT
TRBD1 | TRBJ1-1 | TRBV28 | NA | 15 | CASRKQQGLNTEAFF | TGTGCCAGCAGAAAGCAACAGGGGTTGAACACTGAAGCTTTCTTT
TRBD1 | TRBJ1-3 | TRBV6-1 | NA | 15 | CASAQGQYSGNTIYF | TGTGCCAGCGCACAGGGGCAGTACTCTGGAAACACCATATATTTT
NA | TRBJ2-1 | TRBV6-6 | NA | 13 | CASKISGKDEQFF | TGTGCCAGCAAAATATCAGGGAAGGATGAGCAGTTCTTC
TRBD1 | TRBJ2-2 | TRBV25-1 | NA | 15 | CASGDREFNTGELFF | TGTGCCAGCGGGGACAGGGAGTTTAACACCGGGGAGCTGTTTTTT
TRBD1 | TRBJ2-2 | TRBV4-1 | few | 16 | CASSQGRDRETGELFF | TGCGCCAGCAGCCAAGGCCGGGACAGGGAAACCGGGGAGCTGTTTTTT
TRBD1 | TRBJ2-7 | TRBV7-2 | NA | 14 | CASSLVTGGGEQYF | TGTGCCAGCAGCTTAGTGACAGGGGGCGGCGAGCAGTACTTC
NA | TRBJ1-2 | TRBV10-2 | NA | 12 | CASRAANYGYTF | TGCGCCAGCAGAGCGGCTAACTATGGCTACACCTTC
TRBD2 | TRBJ2-2 | TRBV4-1 | NA | 19 | CASSQGTSGSRIETGELFF | TGCGCCAGCAGCCAAGGGACTAGCGGGAGTAGGATTGAGACCGGGGAGCTGTTTTTT
NA | TRBJ2-1 | TRBV6-5 | NA | 14 | CASSTYAPYNEQFF | TGTGCCAGCAGTACATACGCCCCATACAATGAGCAGTTCTTC
NA | TRBJ2-7 | TRBV6-1 | NA | 12 | CASSPREREQYF | TGTGCCAGCAGTCCCCGGGAGAGGGAGCAGTACTTC
TRBD1 | TRBJ2-7 | TRBV19 | NA | 14 | CASNPGQHNYEQYF | TGTGCCAGTAACCCGGGACAGCATAACTACGAGCAGTACTTC
NA | TRBJ2-2 | TRBV7-7 | NA | 13 | CASSLRPGGELFF | TGTGCCAGCAGCTTAAGGCCGGGCGGGGAGCTGTTTTTT
TRBD2 | TRBJ2-7 | TRBV10-3 | NA | 16 | CAISAGGSGGPLEQYF | TGTGCCATCAGTGCGGGGGGTAGCGGGGGTCCCCTCGAGCAGTACTTC
TRBD1 | TRBJ2-7 | TRBV5-6 | NA | 14 | CASSSGQGRYEQYF | TGTGCCAGCAGCTCGGGACAGGGGCGCTACGAGCAGTACTTC
NA | TRBJ1-2 | TRBV7-3 | NA | 16 | CASSLLGPGSGYGYTF | TGTGCCAGCAGCTTACTGGGCCCGGGAAGCGGCTATGGCTACACCTTC
NA | TRBJ1-5 | TRBV5-1 | NA | 14 | CASSLTGGGQPQHF | TGCGCCAGCAGCTTGACTGGAGGCGGTCAGCCCCAGCATTTT
TRBD1 | TRBJ2-3 | TRBV28 | NA | 15 | CASSSTGGGTDTQYF | TGTGCCAGCAGTTCTACAGGGGGTGGCACAGATACGCAGTATTTT
NA | TRBJ2-1 | TRBV27 | NA | 17 | CASHKSSALGGGHEQFF | TGTGCCAGCCATAAGTCCTCCGCTCTAGGGGGGGGACATGAGCAGTTCTTC
NA | TRBJ2-3 | TRBV6-5 | NA | 15 | CASSSPDIPTDTQYF | TGTGCCAGCAGTTCTCCGGACATACCCACAGATACGCAGTATTTT
TRBD2 | TRBJ2-5 | TRBV6-6 | NA | 12 | CASKRGGETQYF | TGTGCCAGCAAGCGGGGGGGGGAGACCCAGTACTTC
NA | TRBJ1-4 | TRBV5-1 | NA | 17 | CASSPLTQARGDEKLFF | TGCGCCAGCAGCCCACTTACTCAGGCCCGGGGGGATGAAAAACTGTTTTTT
NA | TRBJ2-7 | TRBV6-1 | once | 11 | CASSHNYEQYF | TGTGCCAGCAGTCACAATTACGAGCAGTACTTC
NA | TRBJ1-2 | TRBV28 | NA | 14 | CASGGFLVAYGYTF | TGTGCCAGCGGGGGGTTTCTTGTTGCCTATGGCTACACCTTC
NA | TRBJ2-4 | TRBV5-6 | NA | 15 | CASSLVSLAKNIQYF | TGTGCCAGCAGCTTGGTCAGTTTAGCCAAAAACATTCAGTACTTC
TRBD1 | TRBJ2-2 | TRBV7-9 | NA | 15 | CASRPGQGFFGELFF | TGTGCCAGCAGACCTGGACAGGGTTTTTTCGGGGAGCTGTTTTTT
TRBD1 | TRBJ1-1 | TRBV6-1 | few | 15 | CASSPGQVSGTEAFF | TGTGCCAGCAGCCCGGGACAGGTAAGCGGCACTGAAGCTTTCTTT
TRBD1 | TRBJ2-7 | TRBV7-9 | NA | 14 | CASSFEGQAYEQYF | TGTGCCAGCAGCTTCGAGGGACAGGCCTACGAGCAGTACTTC
NA | TRBJ1-2 | TRBV19 | NA | 13 | CASSITGPYGYTF | TGTGCCAGTAGTATTACAGGGCCCTATGGCTACACCTTC
NA | TRBJ2-4 | TRBV18 | few | 16 | CASSPLATVAKNIQYF | TGTGCCAGCTCACCACTAGCAACTGTAGCCAAAAACATTCAGTACTTC
TRBD1 | TRBJ1-1 | TRBV27 | NA | 14 | CASSLDRGGTEAFF | TGTGCCAGCAGTTTGGACAGGGGGGGCACTGAAGCTTTCTTT
TRBD1 | TRBJ2-5 | TRBV18 | NA | 13 | CASSQQGSETQYF | TGTGCCAGCTCGCAACAGGGGAGCGAGACCCAGTACTTC
NA | TRBJ2-7 | TRBV7-8 | NA | 15 | CASSLVATGKYEQYF | TGTGCCAGCAGCTTAGTGGCTACAGGGAAATACGAGCAGTACTTC
NA | TRBJ2-7 | TRBV7-9 | NA | 13 | CASSLVAGYEQYF | TGTGCCAGCAGCTTAGTGGCAGGGTACGAGCAGTACTTC
NA | TRBJ2-3 | TRBV7-8 | NA | 13 | CASSLTGSDTQYF | TGTGCCAGCAGCTTAACAGGGAGCGATACGCAGTATTTT